The present T cell receptor (beta chain) was sequenced within a study of blood T cell repertoires in COVID-19. Looking at the study overall: Both acute and convalescent COVID-19 samples were obtained from the United States, Italy and Spain. From T cells, B-cell-depleted T cells, or PBMCs came the material, which was cDNA or gDNA.

Germline V CDR1 and CDR2: MNHEY, SVGAGI. The CDR3 spans 15 residues. The V gene end was trimmed by 10 bases and the J gene end by 0 bases; junction bases not matched to a gene: 10. This clone showed up just a few times. In the authors' workflow: Amplification of reference gene primers was used by the study to estimate nucleated cell counts. Using immunoSEQ multiplex PCR, the repertoire was profiled, and TCRdb retains in-frame clones only, with some absent. The D gene and trimming were derived from the DNA, and the V and J assignments and clone size from that table. The table includes 52,000 or so clones, almost 85% detected once.

The sequencing input was peripheral blood. This sequence originates from a human donor in a cohort sampled during active COVID-19. J is TRBJ2-3 and V is TRBV6-5; TRBD2 agrees at 7 bases. The CDR3, as DNA: TGTGCCACGATGCGGGGGACCACTAGCACAGATACGCAGTATTTT. Encoded protein: CATMRGTTSTDTQYF.